These 10 T cell receptor beta chains came from one sample sequenced in a study of T cell changes during pregnancy in multiple sclerosis. The data were produced by immunoSEQ multiplex PCR, yet TCRdb's version contains in-frame clones alone and is incomplete. Of 15,000 to 19,000 clones listed, 65% to 90% are singletons. The source material was CD8+ T cells from peripheral blood mononuclear cells, sampled after pregnancy. The receptors stem from a female donor in good health, enrolled as a control in a pregnancy study.

This chain uses TRBV29-1 with TRBJ1-1; D not certain. CDR1 SQVTM and CDR2 ANQGSEA come from the germline V gene. The ends were cut back, 8 bases at V and 3 bases at J, with 13 bases in the middle. CDR3 length equals 12 residues. This chain's CDR3 is CSWRGWDTEAFF. For the CDR3, the DNA is TGCAGCTGGAGAGGATGGGACACTGAAGCTTTCTTT.

V usage is TRBV2 and J usage is TRBJ1-2; 9 nucleotides align to TRBD1. Germline CDR1 SNHLY, CDR2 FYNNEI. Germline trimming cut 6 bases from V and 8 bases from J; bases unmatched to any gene: 4. The CDR3 extends over 12 amino acids. CDR3 loop: CASSGTGYGYTF. The CDR3 coding sequence is TGTGCCAGCAGCGGGACAGGGTACGGCTACACCTTC.

In DNA, the CDR3 is TGCGCCAGCAGCCAAAAAGCGGGGGAAGCCTACAATGAGCAGTTCTTC. It codes for CASSQKAGEAYNEQFF. The rearrangement joins TRBV4-3 to TRBJ2-1, with 8 nucleotides matching TRBD2. This CDR3 region has 16 residues. V gave up 2 bases and J gave up 2 bases; unmatched junction bases: 5. The V gene's germline CDR1 is LGHNA and CDR2 YSLEER.

The chain recombines TRBV6-4 with TRBJ2-1, with TRBD2 identical over 12 bases. CDR1 is MRHNA and CDR2 is SNTAGT in the germline V gene. V lost 2 bases, J lost 7 bases, and 0 bases stayed unmatched. This CDR3 is built from 14 residues. The CDR3 sequence: CASSDGTSGNEQFF. In DNA, the CDR3 is TGTGCCAGCAGTGACGGGACTAGCGGGAATGAGCAGTTCTTC.

This chain uses TRBV5-1 with TRBJ2-5; D is perhaps TRBD1 (5 bases). Germline V CDR1 and CDR2: SGHRS, YFSETQ. The CDR3 sequence is 18 residues long. V gave up 2 bases and J gave up 0 bases, with 20 bases separating them. The CDR3 DNA follows: TGCGCCAGCAGCTTAAACGGTGGAATAGTAGGGGACCAAGAGACCCAGTACTTC. It is translated as CASSLNGGIVGDQETQYF.

This clone has more than one count but fewer than ten. This rearrangement joins TRBV14 to TRBJ1-2; D remains unclear. Trimming removed 4 bases at V and 4 bases at J, with 10 bases between. The CDR3 covers 13 residues. Germline V gene sequence: CDR1 SGHDN, CDR2 FVKESK. Here the CDR3 reads CASSPPGAYGYTF. The CDR3 bases are TGTGCCAGCAGCCCCCCCGGAGCCTATGGCTACACCTTC.

A few counts support this clone. The CDR3 spells CASSDSAASSTDTQYF. Here the CDR3 DNA reads TGTGCCAGCAGTGACTCGGCCGCCTCTAGCACAGATACGCAGTATTTT. This chain joins TRBV6-4 and TRBJ2-3; unclear D gene. The germline CDR1 and CDR2 sequences are MRHNA and SNTAGT. The CDR3 covers 16 residues. V was clipped by 0 bases and J by 0 bases, with 10 bases between them.

V and J are TRBV6-4 and TRBJ1-1; TRBD1 agrees at 8 bases. Germline CDR1 reads MRHNA; CDR2 reads SNTAGT. The CDR3 is 14 amino acids. V lost 5 bases to trimming and J lost 3 bases; unmatched junction nucleotides: 5. The CDR3 DNA reads as TGTGCCAGCAGTTTGACAGGGGAGGACACTGAAGCTTTCTTT. It translates to CASSLTGEDTEAFF.

The chain is built from TRBV6-1 and TRBJ2-3, with D maybe TRBD2 (6 bases). V lost 8 bases, J lost 0 bases, and 12 bases lay in between. The CDR3 has 14 residues. Germline V gene data show CDR1 as MNHNS and CDR2 as SASEGT. Here the CDR3 reads CASGTYSSTDTQYF. DNA of the CDR3: TGTGCCAGCGGGACTTACTCTAGCACAGATACGCAGTATTTT.

This chain joins TRBV27 and TRBJ2-3; 10 bases are shared with TRBD2. The CDR3 sequence is 18 residues long. V lost 4 bases, J lost 2 bases, and 12 bases stayed unmatched. The V gene's germline CDR1 is MNHEY and CDR2 SMNVEV (reference sequence). The CDR3 nucleotides are TGTGCCAGCAGTTCCCACTCCTTAAGCGGGAGGGCCACAGATACGCAGTATTTT. Its protein product is CASSSHSLSGRATDTQYF.